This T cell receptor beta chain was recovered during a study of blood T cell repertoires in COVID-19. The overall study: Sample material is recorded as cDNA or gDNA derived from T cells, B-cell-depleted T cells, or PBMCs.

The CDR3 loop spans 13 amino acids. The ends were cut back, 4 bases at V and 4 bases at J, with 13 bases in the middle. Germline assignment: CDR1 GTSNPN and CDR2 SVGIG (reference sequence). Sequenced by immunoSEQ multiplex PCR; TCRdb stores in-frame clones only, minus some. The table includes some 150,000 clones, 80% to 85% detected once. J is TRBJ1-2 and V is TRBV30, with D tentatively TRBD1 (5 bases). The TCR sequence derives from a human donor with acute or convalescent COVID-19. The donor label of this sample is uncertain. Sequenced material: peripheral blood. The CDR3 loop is CAWIKGLGYGYTF. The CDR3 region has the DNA TGTGCCTGGATAAAGGGGTTGGGCTATGGCTACACCTTC.